The 15 T cell receptor beta chains presented below share a single source sample, sequenced in a study of blood T cell repertoires in COVID-19. Profiled with immunoSEQ multiplex PCR; TCRdb holds only in-frame clones, not every one. The sample consists of hundreds of thousands of clones, 70% to 90% of them appearing once. Sequenced input: PBMCs or T cells enriched from blood (not recorded which). The receptor source for this set is a woman between 40 and 55 years old with acute COVID-19.

The CDR3 nucleotides read TGCGCCAGCAACAGAGACGAGCAGTACTTC. Its protein is CASNRDEQYF. V gene TRBV10-2 combines with J gene TRBJ2-7; D unclear. The V end lost 7 bases, the J end lost 5 bases, and 6 bases lay between the germline ends. The length of the CDR3 is 10 residues. The germline gives CDR1 WSHSY, CDR2 SAAADI.

This CDR3 is CASSQDRGRTDTQYF. As DNA, the CDR3 is TGTGCCAGCAGCCAGGACAGGGGTAGGACAGATACGCAGTATTTT. This chain connects TRBV5-6 to TRBJ2-3; 9 bases are shared with TRBD1. This CDR3 has 15 residues. CDR1 and CDR2 (germline): SGHDT, YYEEEE. Germline trimming cut 4 bases from V and 3 bases from J; bases unmatched to any gene: 6.

This clone was observed a single time. The V gene is TRBV3-1 (or the pseudogene TRBV3-2), the J gene TRBJ1-3, with 7 bases aligning to TRBD1. In germline, CDR1 is LGHDT, CDR2 YNNKEL (reference sequence). V dropped 2 bases and J dropped 4; count of bases not matched to a gene: 5. The CDR3 is 15 amino acids. In nucleotides, the CDR3 is TGTGCCAGCAGCCAACTCCCGGGACAGGGAAACACCATATATTTT. Amino acids: CASSQLPGQGNTIYF.

The genes are TRBV7-9 and TRBJ1-1, with 7 bases identical to TRBD1. Germline V gives CDR1 SEHNR, CDR2 FQNEAQ (reference sequence). J was trimmed by 0 bases and V by 10 bases; bases with no gene match: 11. The length of the CDR3 is 15 residues. CDR3: CATGPPGQLNTEAFF. The DNA of the CDR3 is TGTGCCACGGGTCCCCCGGGACAGTTGAACACTGAAGCTTTCTTT.

This chain links TRBV12-5 with TRBJ1-5, with D possibly matching TRBD1 (5 bases). The CDR3 contains 17 residues. The V end lost 7 bases, the J end lost 1 base, and 20 bases lay between the germline ends. The germline gives CDR1 LGHNT, CDR2 FRNRAP. The CDR3 reads CASALLTDFKSNQPQHF. In DNA form, the CDR3 reads TGTGCTAGTGCCTTGCTGACAGATTTCAAAAGCAATCAGCCCCAGCATTTT. Looking up the rest from reference TRBV12-5 and TRBJ1-5 gives the full variable domain: DARVTQTPRHKVTEMGQEVTMRCQPILGHNTVFWYRQTMMQGLELLAYFRNRAPLDDSGMPKDRFSAEMPDATLATLKIQPSEPRDSAVYFCASALLTDFKSNQPQHFGDGTRLSIL.

The chain couples TRBV6-5 to TRBJ1-2, with a tentative D call TRBD1 (6 bases). This CDR3 spans 13 amino acids. The V and J ends lost 4 bases and 6 bases respectively, with 12 bases between them. CDR1 is MNHEY, CDR2 SVGAGI, per germline. The chain's CDR3 is CASSFTGSDGYTF. In nucleotides, the CDR3 is TGTGCCAGCAGTTTTACAGGGAGCGATGGCTACACCTTC.

The chain recombines TRBV10-3 with TRBJ2-3; 9 nucleotides match TRBD1. The CDR3 is made up of 19 amino acids. The germline V gene encodes CDR1 ENHRY and CDR2 SYGVKD. With 4 bases clipped from V and 0 bases from J, the junction kept 14 bases outside the gene matches. In DNA, the CDR3 is TGTGCCATCAGTGGATTCGGACAGGGGTTCGCGTTTAGCACAGATACGCAGTATTTT. Translating it yields CAISGFGQGFAFSTDTQYF.

The V call is TRBV9, the J call TRBJ1-1, with D unclear. The CDR3 runs to 14 residues. Germline assignment: CDR1 SGDLS and CDR2 YYNGEE. V was trimmed by 0 bases and J by 1 base, leaving 7 bases between them. CDR3 region: CASSVVQPNTEAFF. In nucleotides, the CDR3 is TGTGCCAGCAGCGTAGTACAGCCGAACACTGAAGCTTTCTTT.

The V call is TRBV6-5, the J call TRBJ2-3, with 8 bases that match TRBD2. The germline CDR1 and CDR2 sequences are MNHEY and SVGAGI. CDR3 length equals 14 residues. J was trimmed by 4 bases and V by 7 bases; bases with no gene match: 7. This CDR3 reads CASTLGSGADTQYF. The DNA of the CDR3 is TGTGCCAGCACTCTGGGTAGCGGGGCAGATACGCAGTATTTT.

The chain uses TRBV6-2 or TRBV6-3 and TRBJ2-3; tentatively, D is TRBD2 (6 bases). Trimming removed 0 bases from V and 0 bases from J, with 19 bases in between. This CDR3 comprises 19 residues. The germline V gene has CDR1 MNHEY and CDR2 SVGEGT. Here the CDR3 reads CASSYSTAGVLSSTDTQYF. The CDR3 DNA reads as TGTGCCAGCAGTTACTCGACAGCGGGCGTGCTGTCTAGCACAGATACGCAGTATTTT.

The chain uses TRBV10-3 and TRBJ2-5, with TRBD2 matching 14 bases. The CDR3 is 17 residues long. CDR1 and CDR2 from the germline V gene are ENHRY and SYGVKD. Germline trimming cut 10 bases from V and 5 bases from J; bases unmatched to any gene: 15. CDR3 sequence reads: CASGTSGGQASGETQYF. The CDR3, as DNA: TGTGCCAGCGGGACTAGCGGGGGTCAGGCCTCGGGGGAGACCCAGTACTTC.

This chain uses TRBV5-1 with TRBJ1-3, with D maybe TRBD1 (5 bases). The length of the CDR3 is 15 residues. V dropped 4 bases and J dropped 0 bases, with 11 bases sitting between them. CDR1 is SGHRS, CDR2 YFSETQ, per germline. The CDR3 nucleotides are TGCGCCAGCAGCATTGACAGACCCTCTGGAAACACCATATATTTT. Amino acids: CASSIDRPSGNTIYF.

The gene calls are TRBV7-9 and TRBJ2-7; D is possibly TRBD1 (6 bases). V lost 4 bases to trimming and J lost 3 bases, with 10 bases between them. In germline, CDR1 is SEHNR, CDR2 FQNEAQ (reference sequence). The CDR3 spans 13 residues. The CDR3 region is CASSSGQLYEQYF. DNA of the CDR3: TGTGCCAGCAGCTCTGGACAGCTCTACGAGCAGTACTTC.

V and J are TRBV5-6 and TRBJ2-7, with D perhaps matching TRBD1 (6 bases). CDR3 size: 13 residues. With 2 bases removed from V and 4 bases from J, the gap between germline ends came to 10 bases. The germline V gene encodes CDR1 SGHDT and CDR2 YYEEEE. CDR3 region: CASSFITGYEQYF. In DNA form, the CDR3 reads TGTGCCAGCAGCTTTATTACAGGGTACGAGCAGTACTTC.

The rearrangement links TRBV9 to TRBJ1-4, with TRBD1 as a possible D gene (5 bases). This CDR3 comprises 16 residues. Trimming left V 4 bases short and J 7 bases short, with 20 bases between. Per germline, CDR1 SGDLS and CDR2 YYNGEE. This chain's CDR3 is CASSLTVSGPGEKLFF. The CDR3 DNA reads as TGTGCCAGCAGCCTTACGGTATCAGGGCCGGGTGAAAAACTGTTTTTT.